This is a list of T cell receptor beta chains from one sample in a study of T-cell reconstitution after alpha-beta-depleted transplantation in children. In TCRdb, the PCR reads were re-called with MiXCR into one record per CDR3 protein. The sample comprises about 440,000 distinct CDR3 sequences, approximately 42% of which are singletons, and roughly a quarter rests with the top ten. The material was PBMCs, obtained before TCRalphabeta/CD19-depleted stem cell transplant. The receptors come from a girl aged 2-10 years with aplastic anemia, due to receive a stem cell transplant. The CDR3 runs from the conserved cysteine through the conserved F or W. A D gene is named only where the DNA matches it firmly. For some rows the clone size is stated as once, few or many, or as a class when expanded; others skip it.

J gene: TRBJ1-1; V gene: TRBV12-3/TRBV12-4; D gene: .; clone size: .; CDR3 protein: CASSLGFTEAFF; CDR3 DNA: TGTGCCAGCAGCCTGGGCTTCACTGAAGCTTTCTTT
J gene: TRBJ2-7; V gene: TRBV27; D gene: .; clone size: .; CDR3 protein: CATLDRVTGYGEQYF; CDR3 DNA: TGTGCCACCCTGGACCGAGTAACAGGGTATGGCGAGCAGTACTTC
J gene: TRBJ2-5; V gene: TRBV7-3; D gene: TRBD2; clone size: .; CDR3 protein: CASGLSPSGSVEQTQYF; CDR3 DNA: TGTGCCAGCGGCTTATCTCCTAGCGGGAGTGTAGAGCAGACCCAGTACTTC
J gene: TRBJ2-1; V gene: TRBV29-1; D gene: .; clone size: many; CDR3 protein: CSVEGESVNEQFF; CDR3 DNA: TGCAGCGTTGAAGGGGAGTCCGTCAATGAGCAGTTCTTC
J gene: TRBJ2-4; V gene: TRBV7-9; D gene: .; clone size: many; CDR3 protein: CASSLGPPPLGNIQYF; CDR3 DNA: TGTGCCAGCAGCTTAGGGCCGCCACCCCTGGGAAACATTCAGTACTTC
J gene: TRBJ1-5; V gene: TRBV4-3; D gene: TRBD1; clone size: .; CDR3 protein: CASSRGQGAAQHF; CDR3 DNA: TGCGCCAGCAGCCGGGGACAGGGGGCGGCCCAGCATTTT
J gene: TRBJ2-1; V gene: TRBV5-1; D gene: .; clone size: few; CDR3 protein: CATVTNNEQFF; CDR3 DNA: TGCGCCACGGTTACAAACAATGAGCAGTTCTTC
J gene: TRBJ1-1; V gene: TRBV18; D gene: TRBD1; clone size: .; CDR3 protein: CASSGRDRAWCTEAFF; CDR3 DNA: TGTGCCAGCTCAGGCCGGGACAGGGCCTGGTGCACTGAAGCTTTCTTT
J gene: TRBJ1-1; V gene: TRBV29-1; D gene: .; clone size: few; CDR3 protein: CSHGPTGADTEAFF; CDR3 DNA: TGCAGCCACGGGCCTACGGGGGCGGACACTGAAGCTTTCTTT
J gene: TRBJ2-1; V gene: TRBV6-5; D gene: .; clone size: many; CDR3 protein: CASRSSYNEQFF; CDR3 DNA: TGTGCCAGCAGGAGCTCCTACAATGAGCAGTTCTTC
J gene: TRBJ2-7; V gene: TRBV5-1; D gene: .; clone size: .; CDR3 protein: CASRPAPTRNEQYF; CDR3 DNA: TGCGCCAGCAGGCCGGCCCCGACGAGGAACGAGCAGTACTTC
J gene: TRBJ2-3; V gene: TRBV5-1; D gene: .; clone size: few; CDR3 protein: CASRPTGTDTQYF; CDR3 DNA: TGCGCCAGCAGACCCACAGGCACAGATACGCAGTATTTT
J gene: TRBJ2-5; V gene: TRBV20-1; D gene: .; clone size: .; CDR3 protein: CSASPAGSRETQYF; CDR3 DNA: TGCAGTGCTAGTCCTGCGGGCTCTCGGGAGACCCAGTACTTC
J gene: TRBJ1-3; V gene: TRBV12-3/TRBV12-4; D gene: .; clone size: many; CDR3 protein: CASSLALGREQSGNTIYF; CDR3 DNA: TGTGCCAGCAGTTTAGCGCTCGGCAGGGAGCAATCTGGAAACACCATATATTTT
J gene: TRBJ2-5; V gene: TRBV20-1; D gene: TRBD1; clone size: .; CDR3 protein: CSASADRGRQETQYF; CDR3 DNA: TGCAGTGCTAGCGCCGACAGGGGAAGACAAGAGACCCAGTACTTC
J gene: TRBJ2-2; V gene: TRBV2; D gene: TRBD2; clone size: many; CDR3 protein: CASRGLAGVGELFF; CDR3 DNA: TGTGCCAGCAGGGGACTAGCGGGAGTCGGGGAGCTGTTTTTT
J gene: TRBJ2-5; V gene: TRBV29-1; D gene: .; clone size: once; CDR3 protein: CSAGQQETQYF; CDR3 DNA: TGCAGCGCTGGACAGCAAGAGACCCAGTACTTC
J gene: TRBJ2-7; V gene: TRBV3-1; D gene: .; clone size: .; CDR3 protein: CASSQVPREQYF; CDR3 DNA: TGTGCCAGCAGCCAAGTCCCAAGAGAGCAGTACTTC
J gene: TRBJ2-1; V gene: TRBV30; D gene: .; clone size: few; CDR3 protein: CAWSTTLGEQFF; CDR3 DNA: TGTGCCTGGAGTACTACTCTCGGTGAGCAGTTCTTC
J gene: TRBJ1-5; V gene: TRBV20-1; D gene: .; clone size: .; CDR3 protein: CSASVAQPQHF; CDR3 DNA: TGCAGTGCTAGCGTGGCCCAGCCCCAGCATTTT
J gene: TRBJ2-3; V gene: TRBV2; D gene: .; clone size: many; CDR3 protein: CASRDSSAQYF; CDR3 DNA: TGTGCCAGCAGGGACAGCAGTGCGCAGTATTTT
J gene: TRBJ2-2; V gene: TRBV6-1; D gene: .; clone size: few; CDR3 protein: CASRKSTGPTGELFF; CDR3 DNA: TGTGCCAGCAGAAAATCGACAGGACCTACCGGGGAGCTGTTTTTT
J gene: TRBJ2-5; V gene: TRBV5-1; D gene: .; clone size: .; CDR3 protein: CASSLDTFQETQYF; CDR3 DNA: TGCGCCAGCAGCTTGGATACTTTTCAAGAGACCCAGTACTTC
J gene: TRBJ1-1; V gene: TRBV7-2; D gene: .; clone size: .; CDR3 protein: CASSLGTPGAFF; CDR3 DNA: TGTGCCAGCAGCTTAGGAACTCCTGGGGCTTTCTTT
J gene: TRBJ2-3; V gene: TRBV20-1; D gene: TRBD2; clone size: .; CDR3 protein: CSASGGIGADTQYF; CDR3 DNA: TGCAGTGCCTCGGGGGGGATAGGGGCAGATACGCAGTATTTT
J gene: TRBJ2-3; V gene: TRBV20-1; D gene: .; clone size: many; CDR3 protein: CSASDLRPSTDTQYF; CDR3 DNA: TGCAGTGCTAGTGATCTCCGGCCTAGCACAGATACGCAGTATTTT
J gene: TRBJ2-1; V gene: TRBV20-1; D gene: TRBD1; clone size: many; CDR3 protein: CSAEGQGSVNEQFF; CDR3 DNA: TGCAGTGCTGAGGGACAGGGGTCGGTCAATGAGCAGTTCTTC
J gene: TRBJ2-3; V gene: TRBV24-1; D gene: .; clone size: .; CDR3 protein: CATSDFVSVNTDTQYF; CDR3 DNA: TGTGCCACCAGTGATTTCGTGTCCGTGAACACAGATACGCAGTATTTT
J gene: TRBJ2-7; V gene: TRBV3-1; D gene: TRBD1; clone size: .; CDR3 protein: CASSQEGGQGAPWYF; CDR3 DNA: TGTGCCAGCAGCCAAGAAGGGGGACAGGGGGCTCCTTGGTACTTC
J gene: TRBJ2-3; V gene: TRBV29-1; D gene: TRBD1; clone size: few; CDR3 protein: CSVPPRDREGGDTQYF; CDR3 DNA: TGCAGCGTCCCCCCCCGGGACAGGGAAGGTGGAGATACGCAGTATTTT
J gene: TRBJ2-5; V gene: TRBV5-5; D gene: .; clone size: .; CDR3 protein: CASSLPPPQETQYF; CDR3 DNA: TGTGCCAGCAGCTTGCCCCCCCCTCAAGAGACCCAGTACTTC
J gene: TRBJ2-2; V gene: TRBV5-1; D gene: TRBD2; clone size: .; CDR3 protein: CASSPRSSGATGELFF; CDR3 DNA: TGCGCCAGCAGTCCCCGGTCCAGCGGGGCCACCGGGGAGCTGTTTTTT
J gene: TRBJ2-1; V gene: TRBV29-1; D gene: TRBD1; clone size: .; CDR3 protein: CSAGPGPGQGYSEQFF; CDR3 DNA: TGCAGCGCCGGACCTGGGCCGGGACAGGGGTATAGTGAGCAGTTCTTC
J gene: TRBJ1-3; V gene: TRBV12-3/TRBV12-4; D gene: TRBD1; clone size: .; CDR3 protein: CASSLQGTRNTIYF; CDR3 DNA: TGTGCCAGCAGCCTACAGGGGACGAGAAACACCATATATTTT
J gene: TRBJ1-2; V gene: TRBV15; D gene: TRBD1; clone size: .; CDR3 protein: CATSRFRDRIGYTF; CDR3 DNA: TGTGCCACCAGCAGATTCCGGGACAGGATCGGCTACACCTTC
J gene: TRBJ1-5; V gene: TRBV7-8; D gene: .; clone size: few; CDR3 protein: CASSRRDNAGQPQHF; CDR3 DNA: TGTGCCAGCAGCCGAAGGGACAACGCAGGCCAGCCCCAGCATTTT
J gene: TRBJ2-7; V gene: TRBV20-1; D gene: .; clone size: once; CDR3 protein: CSAREGTAGHEQYF; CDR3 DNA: TGCAGTGCTAGAGAGGGGACCGCTGGCCACGAGCAGTACTTC
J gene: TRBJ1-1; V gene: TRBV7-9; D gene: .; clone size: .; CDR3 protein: CASSFSLGGTEAFF; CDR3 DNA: TGTGCCAGCAGCTTTTCCCTTGGGGGGACTGAAGCTTTCTTT
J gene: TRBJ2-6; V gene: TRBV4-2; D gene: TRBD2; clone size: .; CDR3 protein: CASSQGMTSLASGANVLTF; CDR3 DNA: TGTGCCAGCAGCCAAGGGATGACTAGCCTAGCTTCCGGGGCCAACGTCCTGACTTTC
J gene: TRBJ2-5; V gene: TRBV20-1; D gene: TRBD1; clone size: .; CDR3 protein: CSAMAGTEIQETQYF; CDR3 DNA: TGCAGTGCTATGGCTGGGACAGAGATCCAAGAGACCCAGTACTTC
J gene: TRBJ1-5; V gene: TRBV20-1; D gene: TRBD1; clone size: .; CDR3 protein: CSARDRTGGNQPQHF; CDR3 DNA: TGCAGTGCCAGAGATAGGACAGGGGGCAATCAGCCCCAGCATTTT
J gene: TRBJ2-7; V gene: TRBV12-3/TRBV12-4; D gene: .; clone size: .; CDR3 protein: CASSLARADTYEQYF; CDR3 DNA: TGTGCCAGCAGTTTAGCGCGAGCGGACACCTACGAGCAGTACTTC
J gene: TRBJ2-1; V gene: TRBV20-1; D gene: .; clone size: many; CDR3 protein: CSLATPGGQFF; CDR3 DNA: TGCAGCCTAGCGACTCCTGGCGGTCAGTTCTTC
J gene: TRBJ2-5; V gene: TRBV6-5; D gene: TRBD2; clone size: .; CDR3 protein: CASSWASGSVQETQYF; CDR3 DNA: TGTGCCAGCAGTTGGGCTAGCGGGAGTGTCCAAGAGACCCAGTACTTC